This T cell receptor (beta chain) was profiled in a study of Ad26.COV2.S vaccination and SARS-CoV-2 variants. The assay was immunoSEQ multiplex PCR, and TCRdb's table has in-frame clones only and misses some. The table has about 320,000 clones, 70% to 90% seen once; the top ten hold roughly 2.1%. Treatment: around 19 received Ad26.COV2.S at low or high dose, single or two shots; roughly 5 received placebo; per-sample allocation not given. Material that was analyzed had been drawn on day 63 after the first vaccine or placebo injection. V was shortened by 4 bases and J by 5 bases, with 14 bases between the two germline ends. Germline V lookup: CDR1 ENHRY, CDR2 SYGVKD. The CDR3 runs to 14 residues.

Here the sequenced sample was peripheral blood, taken in a trial of Ad26.COV2.S vaccine versus placebo. This receptor was identified in a person between 18 and 60 years old who received the Ad26.COV2.S COVID-19 vaccine or a placebo. V gene TRBV10-3 combines with J gene TRBJ2-5; D not resolved. The CDR3 DNA follows: TGTGCCATCAGTGTAGGCAGCCCGTGGGAGACCCAGTACTTC. Amino acid sequence: CAISVGSPWETQYF.